Listed here are 17 T cell receptor beta chains from one sample, sequenced in a study of T cell repertoires in cytomegalovirus infection. TCRdb reprocessed the reads via MiXCR and lists one record per CDR3 protein. The data contain approximately 500,000 distinct CDR3 sequences, about 15% of them singletons. The sample was CD8+ T cells from PBMCs. These receptor sequences come from a human donor in good health (CMV status not recorded). Some clones in this sample may be carry-over from other donors' samples.

This chain uses TRBV5-4 with TRBJ2-2; TRBD1 matches at 12 bases. V shed 0 bases, J shed 11 bases, and the junction held 8 bases outside the gene matches. The CDR3 extends over 16 amino acids. Germline V gene sequence: CDR1 SGHNT, CDR2 YYREEE (reference sequence). CDR3 sequence reads: CASSLVGQGAQSELFF. DNA of the CDR3: TGTGCCAGCAGCTTGGTGGGACAGGGGGCCCAGAGTGAGCTGTTTTTT.

To note about this clonotype: One end of the junction does not line up with germline, which may come from a read error. The V and J genes are TRBV12-3 or TRBV12-4 and TRBJ2-6; TRBD1 matches 9 bases. The CDR3 runs to 17 residues. The CDR3 protein is CARSRRDRVAGANFLTF. DNA for the CDR3: TGTGCCAGAAGTCGCCGGGACAGGGTCGCTGGGGCCAACTTCCTGACTTTC.

The chain has TRBV6-6 and TRBJ2-3; TRBD2 matches 9 bases. The CDR3 is 16 residues long. The V segment lost 5 bases and the J segment 0 bases; nucleotides outside the gene matches: 6. Germline CDR1 reads MNHNY; CDR2 reads SVGAGI (reference sequence). As DNA, the CDR3 is TGTGCCAGCAGTCCCCCCAGCGGGAGGAGCACAGATACGCAGTATTTT. It yields the protein CASSPPSGRSTDTQYF.

The rearrangement uses TRBV27 and TRBJ2-3, with D unclear. With 2 bases removed from V and 4 bases from J, the gap between germline ends came to 13 bases. The CDR3 totals 15 residues. Germline CDR1 MNHEY, CDR2 SMNVEV (reference sequence). The CDR3 protein is CASSLVGRSSDTQYF. CDR3 in DNA: TGTGCCAGCAGTTTAGTGGGAAGAAGCTCAGATACGCAGTATTTT.

The chain combines TRBV29-1 with TRBJ2-6; perhaps TRBD2 as D (5 bases). This CDR3 is built from 15 residues. Germline CDR1 reads SQVTM; CDR2 reads ANQGSEA. Trimming took off 0 bases at V and 2 bases at J, with 8 bases between the two ends. This CDR3 is CSVEDRGTGANVLTF. CDR3 bases: TGCAGCGTTGAAGATCGAGGGACTGGGGCCAACGTCCTGACTTTC.

This clonotype was seen ten or more times. The rearrangement joins TRBV7-9 to TRBJ1-4, with no clear D. CDR1 is SEHNR, CDR2 FQNEAQ, per germline (reference sequence). The CDR3 covers 12 residues. The germline V and J ends were trimmed by 1 base and 14 bases, with 11 bases remaining between them. The CDR3 protein is CASSLESPFLFF. CDR3 nucleotide sequence: TGTGCCAGCAGCTTAGAGAGTCCGTTTCTGTTTTTT.

This clonotype was counted ten times or more. The chain couples TRBV19 to TRBJ2-7; 14 bases line up with TRBD2. The CDR3 spans 18 residues. V lost 5 bases to trimming and J lost 4 bases; unmatched junction nucleotides: 13. Germline lookup yields CDR1 LNHDA and CDR2 SQIVND (reference sequence). The CDR3, as DNA: TGTGCCAGTAGTCCCCTGACTAGCGGGAGGGCCCGGCGATACGAGCAGTACTTC. It translates to CASSPLTSGRARRYEQYF. Filled out from reference TRBV19 and TRBJ2-7, the complete variable domain reads DGGITQSPKYLFRKEGQNVTLSCEQNLNHDAMYWYRQDPGQGLRLIYYSQIVNDFQKGDIAEGYSVSREKKESFPLTVTSAQKNPTAFYLCASSPLTSGRARRYEQYFGPGTRLTVT.

This clonotype was detected ten times or more. The chain uses TRBV10-3 and TRBJ2-7; D gene unclear. Germline assignment: CDR1 ENHRY and CDR2 SYGVKD. The V end lost 0 bases, the J end lost 6 bases, and 12 bases lay between the germline ends. This CDR3 is 14 amino acids long. The CDR3 loop is CAISESPGPPEQYF. In DNA form, the CDR3 reads TGTGCCATCAGTGAGTCCCCCGGCCCACCCGAGCAGTACTTC.

This clonotype was counted many times. CDR3 loop: CASSFEQRNTEAFF. CDR3 bases: TGTGCCAGCAGCTTCGAACAGAGAAACACTGAAGCTTTCTTT. The chain combines TRBV7-3 with TRBJ1-1; the D is unclear. This CDR3 has 14 residues. Trimming took 3 bases from V and 2 from J, leaving 10 bases between them. The germline gives CDR1 SGHTA, CDR2 FQGTGA.

The V call is TRBV4-1, the J call TRBJ2-1; TRBD2 matches at 7 bases. V was pared by 4 bases and J by 2 bases, with 8 bases of the junction left unmatched. Germline CDR1 reads MGHRA; CDR2 reads YSYEKL. The CDR3 is made up of 16 amino acids. The CDR3 DNA sequence: TGCGCCAGCAGCCCCCGGCTAGCGGTAGCCTACAATGAGCAGTTCTTC. It translates to CASSPRLAVAYNEQFF.

This clonotype was observed many times. The gene calls are TRBV7-8 and TRBJ1-1; D gene ambiguous. CDR1 SGHVS and CDR2 FQNEAQ come from the germline V gene. There are 15 residues in the CDR3. V was shortened by 0 bases and J by 5 bases, with 13 bases between the two germline ends. CDR3 coding DNA: TGTGCCAGCAGCTTAGCGCCGAGGGAAAGGACTGAAGCTTTCTTT. Translating gives CASSLAPRERTEAFF.

CDR3 protein: CASSVEGTGSTIYF. As DNA, the CDR3 is TGTGCCAGCAGCGTAGAGGGTACGGGTAGCACCATATATTTT. The chain recombines TRBV9 with TRBJ1-3; D not certain. The germline V and J ends were trimmed by 0 bases and 9 bases, with 13 bases remaining between them. The CDR3 spans 14 residues. Germline V gene lookup returns CDR1 SGDLS and CDR2 YYNGEE.

This clonotype was detected only a few times. The J gene is TRBJ1-5, the V gene TRBV20-1; D uncertain. Germline CDR1 reads DFQATT; CDR2 reads SNEGSKA (reference sequence). The V gene lost 6 bases and the J gene lost 7 bases, with 16 bases spanning the gap. This CDR3 is built from 13 residues. CDR3 residues: CSAETEGEQPQHF. The CDR3 DNA is TGCAGTGCCGAGACCGAGGGCGAGCAGCCCCAGCATTTT.

The chain uses TRBV6-4 and TRBJ2-1; TRBD2 agrees at 10 bases. J gave up 13 bases and V 3 bases, and 9 bases lay outside the gene matches. The germline V gene encodes CDR1 MRHNA and CDR2 SNTAGT. The CDR3 totals 14 residues. The DNA for the CDR3 is TGTGCCAGCAGTGAACTAGCGGGGATGGATTATCAGTTCTTC. Protein: CASSELAGMDYQFF.

The table lists this clonotype with many counts. This rearrangement joins TRBV27 to TRBJ2-7, with 9 nucleotides matching TRBD1. This CDR3 is built from 14 residues. Per the germline V gene, CDR1 is MNHEY and CDR2 is SMNVEV (reference sequence). V trimming: 5 bases; J trimming: 7 bases; junction bases outside the gene matches: 9. CDR3 DNA: TGTGCCAGCAGTCCCCGCAGGGACAGGGAGGAGCAGTACTTC. This translates into CASSPRRDREEQYF.

This clonotype was seen more than once but under ten times. The rearrangement uses TRBV5-1 and TRBJ1-6; TRBD1 agrees at 8 bases. The CDR3 has 16 amino acids. Germline values: CDR1 SGHRS, CDR2 YFSETQ. V dropped 0 bases and J dropped 4; count of bases not matched to a gene: 3. This chain's CDR3 is CASSLVQGEYNSPLHF. The DNA for the CDR3 is TGCGCCAGCAGCTTGGTACAGGGGGAATATAATTCACCCCTCCACTTT.

This clonotype was detected many times. This chain connects TRBV12-3 or TRBV12-4 to TRBJ2-3; D perhaps matches TRBD2 (5 bases). CDR3 length: 16 amino acids. Trimming shortened V by 1 base and J by 0 bases, and 11 bases separated the two germline ends. The CDR3 region is CASSLGEGVSTDTQYF. For the CDR3, the DNA is TGTGCCAGCAGTTTAGGCGAGGGAGTAAGCACAGATACGCAGTATTTT.